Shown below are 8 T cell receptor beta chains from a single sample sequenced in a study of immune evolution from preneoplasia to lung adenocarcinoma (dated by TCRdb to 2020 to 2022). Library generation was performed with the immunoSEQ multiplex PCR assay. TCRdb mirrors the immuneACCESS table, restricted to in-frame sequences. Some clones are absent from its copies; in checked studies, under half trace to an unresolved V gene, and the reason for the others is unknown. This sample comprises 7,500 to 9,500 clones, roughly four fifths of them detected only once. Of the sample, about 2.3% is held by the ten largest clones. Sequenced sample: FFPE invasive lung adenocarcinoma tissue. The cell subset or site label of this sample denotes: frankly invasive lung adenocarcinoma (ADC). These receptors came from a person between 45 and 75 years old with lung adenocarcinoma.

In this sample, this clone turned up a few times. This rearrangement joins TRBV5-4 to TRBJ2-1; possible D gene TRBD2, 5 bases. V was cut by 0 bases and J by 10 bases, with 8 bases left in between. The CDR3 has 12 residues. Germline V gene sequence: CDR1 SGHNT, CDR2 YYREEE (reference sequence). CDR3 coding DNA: TGTGCCAGCAGCTTGGGAGGGCGCGAGCAGTTCTTC. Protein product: CASSLGGREQFF.

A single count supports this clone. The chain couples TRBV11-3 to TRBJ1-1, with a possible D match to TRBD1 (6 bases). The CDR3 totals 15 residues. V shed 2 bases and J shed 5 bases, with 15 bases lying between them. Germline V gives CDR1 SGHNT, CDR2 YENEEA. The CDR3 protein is CASSLYGGGVTEAFF. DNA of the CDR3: TGTGCCAGCAGCTTATACGGGGGCGGGGTAACTGAAGCTTTCTTT.

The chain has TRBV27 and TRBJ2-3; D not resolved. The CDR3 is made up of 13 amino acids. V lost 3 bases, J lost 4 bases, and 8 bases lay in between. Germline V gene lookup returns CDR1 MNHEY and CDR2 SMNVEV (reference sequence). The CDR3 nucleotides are TGTGCCAGCAGTTTTCCAGAGGCAGATACGCAGTATTTT. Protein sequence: CASSFPEADTQYF.

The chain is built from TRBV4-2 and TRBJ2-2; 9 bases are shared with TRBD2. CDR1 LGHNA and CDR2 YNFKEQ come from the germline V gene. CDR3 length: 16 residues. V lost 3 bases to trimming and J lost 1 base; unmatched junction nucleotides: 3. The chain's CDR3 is CASSHPLAGNTGELFF. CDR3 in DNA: TGTGCCAGCAGCCATCCACTAGCGGGGAACACCGGGGAGCTGTTTTTT.

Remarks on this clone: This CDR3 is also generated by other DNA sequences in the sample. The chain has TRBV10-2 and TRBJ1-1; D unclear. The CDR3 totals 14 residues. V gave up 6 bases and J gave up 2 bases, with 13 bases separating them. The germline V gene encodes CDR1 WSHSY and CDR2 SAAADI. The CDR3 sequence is CASRTGPSNTEAFF. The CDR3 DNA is TGCGCCAGCAGGACTGGACCTTCCAACACTGAAGCTTTCTTT.

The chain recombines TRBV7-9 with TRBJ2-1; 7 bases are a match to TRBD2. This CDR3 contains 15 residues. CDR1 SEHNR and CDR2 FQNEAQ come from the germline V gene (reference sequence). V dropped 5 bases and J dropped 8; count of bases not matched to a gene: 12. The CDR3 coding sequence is TGTGCCAGCAGCCCCGGGACTATCGCTGGGCATGAGCAGTTCTTC. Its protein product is CASSPGTIAGHEQFF.

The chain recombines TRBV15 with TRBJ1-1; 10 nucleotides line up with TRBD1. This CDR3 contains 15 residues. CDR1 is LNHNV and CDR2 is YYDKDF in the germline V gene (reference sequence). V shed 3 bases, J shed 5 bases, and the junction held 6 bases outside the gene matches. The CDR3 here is CATSRGQGSKTEAFF. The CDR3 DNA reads TGTGCCACCAGCAGGGGACAGGGGTCAAAGACTGAAGCTTTCTTT.

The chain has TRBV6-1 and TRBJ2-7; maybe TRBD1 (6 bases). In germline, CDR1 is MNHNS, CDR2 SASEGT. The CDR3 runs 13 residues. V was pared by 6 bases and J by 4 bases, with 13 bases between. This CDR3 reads CASRYRDRYEQYF. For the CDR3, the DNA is TGTGCCAGCAGATACAGGGACCGTTACGAGCAGTACTTC.